What follows describes a single TCR beta chain. Its specificity is unknown. Both iRepertoire HTBI primers and Arm-PCR of CDR3 regions were used to build the TCR beta libraries. TCRdb processed the multiplex PCR reads anew with MiXCR; each CDR3 protein has one entry. The sample lists approximately 690,000 distinct CDR3 sequences; 25% to 35% were seen once. The CDR3 runs to 18 residues. The V end was cut by 5 bases, the J end by 4 bases, with 21 bases between. The germline gives CDR1 MDHEN, CDR2 SYDVKM. This sample was taken from a study of regulatory T cells in long-lasting Graves disease. Study observations and caveats: Less diverse TCR repertoires were seen in persistent Graves' patients than in newly diagnosed ones.

The time point here: persistent/refractory GD, antithyroid drugs over 5 years with positive TRAb. With RNA extracted from PBMCs as input, the TCR library was made. It was by American Thyroid Association guidelines that Graves' disease was diagnosed. The sample here was peripheral blood mononuclear cells (PBMCs), taken when the disease was refractory, from a patient treated with antithyroid drugs. V usage is TRBV28 and J usage is TRBJ1-6, with TRBD1 as a possible D gene (5 bases). The TCR originated in a female donor with Graves disease. The CDR3, as DNA: TGTGCCAGCAGTAAACGGGACCCTGAGATTGGATATAATTCACCCCTCCACTTT. Translated: CASSKRDPEIGYNSPLHF.